The 24 T cell receptor beta chains presented below share a single source sample, sequenced in a study of blood T cell repertoires in COVID-19. The assay was immunoSEQ multiplex PCR, and TCRdb's table has in-frame clones only and misses some. The sample lists about 29,000 clones; 80% were seen once. Sequencing used peripheral blood. The source of these receptors is a woman in her seventies with acute or convalescent COVID-19.

Ten or more counts support this clone. The V call is TRBV18, the J call TRBJ2-3, with 10 nucleotides matching TRBD1. The trim removed 6 bases at V and 0 bases at J, leaving 15 bases unmatched. Germline V gene data show CDR1 as KGHSH and CDR2 as LQKENI. This CDR3 contains 19 residues. CDR3: CASSQSPGQGFYSTDTQYF. The CDR3 DNA sequence: TGTGCCAGCTCTCAATCGCCGGGACAGGGGTTCTATAGCACAGATACGCAGTATTTT.

This chain joins TRBV11-2 and TRBJ2-7; tentative D call: TRBD1 (5 bases). CDR1 and CDR2 from the germline V gene are SGHAT and FQNNGV. V was clipped by 5 bases and J by 1 base, with 6 bases between them. The CDR3 contains 12 residues. CDR3 DNA: TGTGCCAGCAGCGGACAATCCTACGAGCAGTACTTC. It yields the protein CASSGQSYEQYF.

The chain recombines TRBV5-1 with TRBJ2-3, with 13 nucleotides matching TRBD2. The V gene end was trimmed by 4 bases and the J gene end by 0 bases; junction bases not matched to a gene: 8. This CDR3 is 18 amino acids long. Looked up from germline, CDR1 is SGHRS and CDR2 is YFSETQ. The DNA for the CDR3 is TGCGCCAGCAGCCTCGGGACTAGCGGGACCCAAAGCACAGATACGCAGTATTTT. This gives the protein CASSLGTSGTQSTDTQYF.

V is TRBV4-2 and J is TRBJ1-1, with D unresolved. V shed 0 bases and J shed 6 bases, with 17 bases lying between them. Germline V gene sequence: CDR1 LGHNA, CDR2 YNFKEQ. The CDR3 has 16 amino acids. The CDR3 is CASSQDGSGLVAEAFF. The CDR3 bases are TGTGCCAGCAGCCAAGACGGTTCAGGTCTGGTAGCTGAAGCTTTCTTT.

This clone turned up a few times. This chain joins TRBV7-8 and TRBJ1-6, with 9 positions matching TRBD1. CDR1 and CDR2 from the germline V gene are SGHVS and FQNEAQ. V lost 5 bases, J lost 10 bases, and 6 bases stayed unmatched. The CDR3 covers 14 residues. The CDR3 coding sequence is TGTGCCAGCAGCCTGGGACAGGGTGGCTCACCCCTCCACTTT. It encodes CASSLGQGGSPLHF.

The chain recombines TRBV6-5 with TRBJ1-3, with D uncertain. CDR3 length: 13 amino acids. V lost 7 bases, J lost 0 bases, and 7 bases lay in between. The germline gives CDR1 MNHEY, CDR2 SVGAGI. The CDR3 loop is CASKRGSGNTIYF. For the CDR3, the DNA is TGTGCCAGCAAGCGGGGCTCTGGAAACACCATATATTTT.

The chain couples TRBV9 to TRBJ2-3; D perhaps matches TRBD2 (6 bases). This CDR3 is built from 14 residues. The V gene's germline CDR1 is SGDLS and CDR2 YYNGEE. Trimming took off 2 bases at V and 2 bases at J, with 9 bases between the two ends. In nucleotides, the CDR3 is TGTGCCAGCAGCGTTAGCGGATACACAGATACGCAGTATTTT. Encoded protein: CASSVSGYTDTQYF.

V gene TRBV28 combines with J gene TRBJ1-6, with a possible D match to TRBD1 (5 bases). Germline-derived CDR1 and CDR2 are MDHEN and SYDVKM. Deletions cut 4 bases from V and 8 bases from J, with 9 bases between. CDR3 length: 13 residues. CDR3 DNA: TGTGCCAGCAGTTCCCAGGGTTATTCACCCCTCCACTTT. It yields the protein CASSSQGYSPLHF.

The rearrangement links TRBV2 to TRBJ2-1; TRBD1 is a possible D gene (6 bases). Germline V lookup: CDR1 SNHLY, CDR2 FYNNEI. Trimming took off 6 bases at V and 4 bases at J, with 13 bases between the two ends. The CDR3 runs to 14 residues. CDR3 protein: CASRAGTSYNEQFF. The CDR3 nucleotides read TGTGCCAGCAGAGCCGGGACATCATACAATGAGCAGTTCTTC.

This sequence joins TRBV5-1 and TRBJ1-6; 7 bases are shared with TRBD1. Trimming took 4 bases from V and 6 from J; bases not matched to a gene: 4. Germline CDR1 is SGHRS and CDR2 is YFSETQ. The CDR3 is 14 residues long. In DNA, the CDR3 is TGCGCCAGCAGCCTGGGACAGCCTAATTCACCCCTCCACTTT. Protein product: CASSLGQPNSPLHF. The full variable domain, completed using reference TRBV5-1 and TRBJ1-6, is KAGVTQTPRYLIKTRGQQVTLSCSPISGHRSVSWYQQTPGQGLQFLFEYFSETQRNKGNFPGRFSGRQFSNSRSEMNVSTLELGDSALYLCASSLGQPNSPLHFGNGTRLTVT.

The chain employs TRBV29-1 and TRBJ2-1; 16 bases map to TRBD2. CDR3 length equals 16 residues. V lost 7 bases and J lost 9; bases outside the gene matches: 12. Germline V gene lookup returns CDR1 SQVTM and CDR2 ANQGSEA. CDR3 protein: CSAQPEGTSGRGEQFF. CDR3 coding DNA: TGCAGCGCTCAACCCGAAGGGACTAGCGGGAGGGGTGAGCAGTTCTTC.

V gene TRBV9 combines with J gene TRBJ2-7, with D possibly matching TRBD1 (5 bases). The ends were cut back, 3 bases at V and 0 bases at J, with 10 bases in the middle. This CDR3 contains 14 residues. From germline, CDR1 is SGDLS and CDR2 YYNGEE. The CDR3 DNA reads as TGTGCCAGCAGCGCCCTGGACACCTCCTACGAGCAGTACTTC. As protein: CASSALDTSYEQYF.

This chain joins TRBV27 and TRBJ2-2; a weak D match, TRBD1 (5 bases). Germline V CDR1 and CDR2: MNHEY, SMNVEV (reference sequence). The CDR3 length is 15 residues. The V gene lost 7 bases and the J gene lost 4 bases, with 16 bases spanning the gap. This CDR3 reads CASTRGQMITGELFF. The DNA of the CDR3 is TGTGCCAGCACCCGAGGACAAATGATCACCGGGGAGCTGTTTTTT.

Judged by abundance, this clone is medium-sized (0.01 to 0.1%). CDR3 nucleotides: TGTGCCAGCAGCATAGAAGCGGGGTCTAGCACAGATACGCAGTATTTT. Its protein product is CASSIEAGSSTDTQYF. The rearrangement links TRBV3-1 (or the pseudogene TRBV3-2) to TRBJ2-3; 7 bases are shared with TRBD2. V lost 5 bases, J lost 0 bases, and 8 bases stayed unmatched. Germline CDR1 LGHDT, CDR2 YNNKEL (reference sequence). The CDR3 extends over 16 amino acids.

This clone was observed once. The V and J genes are TRBV16 and TRBJ2-7, with 7 bases matching TRBD2. The CDR3 is 13 residues long. V lost 4 bases and J lost 6; bases outside the gene matches: 6. The germline V gene encodes CDR1 KGHSY and CDR2 FQNENV. The CDR3: CASSRPGGGEQYF. CDR3 sequence (DNA): TGTGCCAGCAGCCGACCGGGGGGAGGCGAGCAGTACTTC.

The rearrangement uses TRBV19 and TRBJ2-7, with D possibly TRBD2 on 5 matching bases. Between the trimmed V and J ends, which lost 1 base and 6 bases, there was a span of 7 bases. The germline gives CDR1 LNHDA, CDR2 SQIVND (reference sequence). This CDR3 is 12 amino acids long. The CDR3 region is CASSIGGSEQYF. Written as DNA, the CDR3 is TGTGCCAGTAGTATAGGAGGGAGCGAGCAGTACTTC.

J is TRBJ2-7 and V is TRBV10-3, with D possibly being TRBD2 (6 bases). The V gene lost 8 bases and the J gene lost 3 bases, with 8 bases spanning the gap. Germline loops: CDR1 ENHRY, CDR2 SYGVKD. The CDR3 length is 11 residues. The CDR3 DNA reads as TGTGCCATCGGGGGGAACTACGAGCAGTACTTC. Translated: CAIGGNYEQYF.

CDR3 in amino acids: CASSLEQGSNYGYTF. CDR3 bases: TGTGCCAGCAGCTTAGAACAGGGCTCTAACTATGGCTACACCTTC. The chain links TRBV5-6 to TRBJ1-2; D is perhaps TRBD1 (6 bases). V lost 2 bases and J lost 0, with 11 bases in between. Germline lookup yields CDR1 SGHDT and CDR2 YYEEEE. This CDR3 spans 15 amino acids.

This rearrangement joins TRBV7-3 to TRBJ2-3, with 12 nucleotides matching TRBD2. V was clipped by 5 bases and J by 9 bases; unmatched bases: 15. CDR1 is SGHTA, CDR2 FQGTGA, per germline. The CDR3 consists of 17 residues. Here the CDR3 DNA reads TGTGCCAGCAGCCCGACGACTAGCGGGAGATCACAAGGCACGCAGTATTTT. As protein: CASSPTTSGRSQGTQYF.

The chain has TRBV4-3 and TRBJ2-5, with D unclear. V gave up 1 base and J gave up 1 base, with 4 bases separating them. This CDR3 region has 13 residues. CDR1 LGHNA and CDR2 YSLEER come from the germline V gene. Written as DNA, the CDR3 is TGCGCCAGCAGCCAAGGTCTCCAAGAGACCCAGTACTTC. It codes for CASSQGLQETQYF.

In this sample, this clone turned up a few times. The gene calls are TRBV19 and TRBJ1-2; 8 nucleotides line up with TRBD1. J was trimmed by 4 bases and V by 6 bases; bases with no gene match: 10. Per the germline V gene, CDR1 is LNHDA and CDR2 is SQIVND (reference sequence). The CDR3 sequence is 15 residues long. The CDR3 region is CASSKSQGALYGYTF. The CDR3 nucleotides are TGTGCCAGTAGCAAGAGCCAGGGGGCGCTCTATGGCTACACCTTC.

The chain carries TRBV11-3 and TRBJ2-2; a possible D gene is TRBD2 (7 bases). From germline, CDR1 is SGHNT and CDR2 YENEEA. This CDR3 has 16 residues. Trimming removed 5 bases from V and 5 bases from J, with 18 bases in between. The CDR3: CASSPPGGARTGELFF. As DNA, the CDR3 is TGTGCCAGCAGCCCACCGGGGGGCGCGCGAACCGGGGAGCTGTTTTTT. The full variable domain, its missing parts supplied by reference TRBV11-3 and TRBJ2-2, is EAGVVQSPRYKIIEKKQPVAFWCNPISGHNTLYWYLQNLGQGPELLIRYENEEAVDDSQLPKDRFSAERLKGVDSTLKIQPAELGDSAVYLCASSPPGGARTGELFFGEGSRLTVL.

The chain uses TRBV5-5 and TRBJ2-3, with 11 nucleotides matching TRBD1. Trimming removed 3 bases from V and 4 bases from J; junction bases left unmatched: 4. The CDR3 has 15 amino acids. Per germline, CDR1 SGHKS and CDR2 YYEKEE (reference sequence). The CDR3 is CASSWGQGGSDTQYF. CDR3 nucleotide sequence: TGTGCCAGCAGCTGGGGACAGGGGGGATCAGATACGCAGTATTTT.

This rearrangement joins TRBV15 to TRBJ2-3; the D gene is possibly TRBD1 (6 bases). The CDR3 is 15 residues long. CDR1 and CDR2 from the germline V gene are LNHNV and YYDKDF (reference sequence). With 4 bases removed from V and 9 bases from J, the gap between germline ends came to 20 bases. The chain's CDR3 is CATSTFRGRDLTQYF. The CDR3 DNA is TGTGCCACCAGCACCTTCAGGGGCCGCGACTTAACGCAGTATTTT.